Below, one T cell receptor (beta chain) is given with its context. The data stem from a study of T-cell reconstitution after alpha-beta-depleted transplantation in children. Germline-derived CDR1 and CDR2 are MDHEN and SYDVKM. V gave up 3 bases and J gave up 3 bases; unmatched junction bases: 14. The CDR3 consists of 18 residues. Unique molecular identifiers tagged the TCRbeta library. TCRdb recomputed calls from the PCR reads with MiXCR, one row per CDR3 protein. The data hold about 500,000 distinct CDR3 sequences, with around a third observed a single time. This receptor was taken from a human donor who donated a stem cell graft to a child with aplastic anemia. This specimen consisted of PBMCs from the stem cell graft donor, obtained from the stem cell graft. The chain is built from TRBV28 and TRBJ2-7; TRBD2 matches at 10 bases. CDR3 sequence (DNA): TGTGCCAGCAGTTTCGAAGGGTCCGGACTAGCGGTGTTCTACGAGCAGTACTTC. This translates into CASSFEGSGLAVFYEQYF.